Shown below are 15 T cell receptor beta chains from a single sample sequenced in a study of technical replicates of blood from a few donors. Profiled with immunoSEQ multiplex PCR; TCRdb holds only in-frame clones, not every one. Of 80,000 or so clones in the sample, 95% to 99% were seen once. Sequencing input: T cells isolated from PBMCs. These receptors all come from a human donor in good health.

This chain connects TRBV19 to TRBJ2-7; 10 bases match TRBD1. This CDR3 region has 14 residues. The germline gives CDR1 LNHDA, CDR2 SQIVND (reference sequence). V lost 5 bases and J lost 6; bases outside the gene matches: 7. CDR3: CASSATGGAIEQYF. The CDR3 DNA sequence: TGTGCCAGTAGTGCGACAGGGGGCGCGATCGAGCAGTACTTC.

The chain carries TRBV7-9 and TRBJ1-2; D is unresolved. The CDR3 extends over 13 amino acids. Trimming took off 1 base at V and 4 bases at J, with 7 bases between the two ends. CDR1 and CDR2 from the germline V gene are SEHNR and FQNEAQ (reference sequence). The CDR3 nucleotides are TGTGCCAGCAGCTTAGGTGGAGGCTATGGCTACACCTTC. This sequence encodes CASSLGGGYGYTF.

CDR3 DNA sequence: TGTGCCAGCAGCAAAACGACTAGCGGGATAGAGACCCAGTACTTC. It is translated as CASSKTTSGIETQYF. This chain links TRBV6-5 with TRBJ2-5, with 11 bases identical to TRBD2. CDR1 and CDR2 (germline): MNHEY, SVGAGI. V lost 6 bases and J lost 4; bases outside the gene matches: 7. The CDR3 runs to 15 residues.

DNA for the CDR3: TGTGCCTGGATGCTAGCGGGCCGACTCTCCTACAATGAGCAGTTCTTC. Translation: CAWMLAGRLSYNEQFF. The chain recombines TRBV30 with TRBJ2-1, with 8 bases aligning to TRBD2. This CDR3 region has 16 residues. V shed 4 bases and J 0 bases; nucleotides not matched to a gene: 8. In germline, CDR1 is GTSNPN, CDR2 SVGIG (reference sequence).

The J gene is TRBJ2-5, the V gene TRBV5-6; 10 bases align to TRBD1. J lost 3 bases, V lost 0 bases, and 5 bases had no gene match. The CDR3 is 16 residues long. Germline V gene data show CDR1 as SGHDT and CDR2 as YYEEEE. The CDR3 bases are TGTGCCAGCAGCTTGGATTATGGGACAGGGGAAGAGACCCAGTACTTC. Its translation: CASSLDYGTGEETQYF.

The chain couples TRBV25-1 to TRBJ2-7, with a tentative D call TRBD2 (5 bases). Germline V CDR1 and CDR2: MGHDK, SYGVNS. This CDR3 spans 13 amino acids. Trimming removed 6 bases at V and 0 bases at J, with 9 bases between. In DNA, the CDR3 is TGTGCCAGCAGGAGCGGTTCCTCCTACGAGCAGTACTTC. This codes for CASRSGSSYEQYF.

This chain links TRBV28 with TRBJ2-5; maybe TRBD1 (5 bases). Per germline, CDR1 MDHEN and CDR2 SYDVKM. Trimming removed 5 bases at V and 2 bases at J, with 21 bases between. The CDR3 loop spans 17 amino acids. Here the CDR3 DNA reads TGTGCCAGCAGTCTACCCTCGGCAGGGAACTCGCAAGAGACCCAGTACTTC. The encoded protein is CASSLPSAGNSQETQYF.

The rearrangement joins TRBV5-6 to TRBJ1-3; D is unresolved. The CDR3 is made up of 15 amino acids. V was trimmed by 0 bases and J by 0 bases, leaving 7 bases between them. CDR1 and CDR2 (germline): SGHDT, YYEEEE. As DNA, the CDR3 is TGTGCCAGCAGCTTGGGGGCGTTCTCTGGAAACACCATATATTTT. Residues: CASSLGAFSGNTIYF.

The chain combines TRBV11-2 with TRBJ1-1, with a weak D call TRBD1 (5 bases). Germline CDR1 reads SGHAT; CDR2 reads FQNNGV. The CDR3 is made up of 13 amino acids. Trimming left V 1 base short and J 6 bases short, with 9 bases between. CDR3 protein: CASSLVGLSEAFF. CDR3 in DNA: TGTGCCAGCAGCTTAGTGGGGCTCTCTGAAGCTTTCTTT. Full variable domain (missing parts from reference TRBV11-2 and TRBJ1-1): EAGVAQSPRYKIIEKRQSVAFWCNPISGHATLYWYQQILGQGPKLLIQFQNNGVVDDSQLPKDRFSAERLKGVDSTLKIQPAKLEDSAVYLCASSLVGLSEAFFGQGTRLTVV.

The chain carries TRBV9 and TRBJ2-1; D is ambiguous. V was cut by 3 bases and J by 1 base, with 2 bases left in between. This CDR3 comprises 12 residues. The germline gives CDR1 SGDLS, CDR2 YYNGEE. The CDR3 protein is CASSASYNEQFF. For the CDR3, the DNA is TGTGCCAGCAGCGCGTCCTACAATGAGCAGTTCTTC.

The chain combines TRBV30 with TRBJ1-3; D is unclear. CDR1 and CDR2 (germline): GTSNPN, SVGIG (reference sequence). This CDR3 region has 14 residues. The V end lost 4 bases, the J end lost 0 bases, and 10 bases lay between the germline ends. DNA for the CDR3: TGTGCCTGGAATCAGTTTGGCTCTGGAAACACCATATATTTT. Its translation: CAWNQFGSGNTIYF.

The genes are TRBV6-5 and TRBJ1-2; maybe TRBD1 (5 bases). The germline gives CDR1 MNHEY, CDR2 SVGAGI. The CDR3 runs 12 residues. The V end was cut by 8 bases, the J end by 6 bases, with 13 bases between. The CDR3 here is CASCLPGDGYTF. The DNA of the CDR3 is TGTGCCAGCTGCCTCCCGGGGGATGGCTACACCTTC.

The gene calls are TRBV6-1 and TRBJ2-7, with 7 nucleotides matching TRBD1. J gave up 3 bases and V 6 bases, and 11 bases lay outside the gene matches. The CDR3 contains 15 residues. Germline V gives CDR1 MNHNS, CDR2 SASEGT. CDR3 in amino acids: CASRRKGTEVYEQYF. The CDR3 nucleotides are TGTGCCAGCAGGCGCAAAGGGACAGAGGTCTACGAGCAGTACTTC.

V and J are TRBV27 and TRBJ2-1; D is undetermined. With 2 bases removed from V and 5 bases from J, the gap between germline ends came to 7 bases. CDR3 length: 13 residues. CDR1 is MNHEY, CDR2 SMNVEV, per germline (reference sequence). This CDR3 reads CASSLGRNNEQFF. As DNA, the CDR3 is TGTGCCAGCAGTTTAGGGCGAAACAATGAGCAGTTCTTC.

The chain links TRBV11-3 to TRBJ2-1; the match to TRBD2 covers 7 bases. The germline V gene encodes CDR1 SGHNT and CDR2 YENEEA. With V trimmed by 0 bases and J by 2 bases, 7 bases remained unmatched. This CDR3 is built from 17 residues. CDR3 nucleotides: TGTGCCAGCAGCTTAGATCAGGGAGGGACCCCCTACAATGAGCAGTTCTTC. Its translation: CASSLDQGGTPYNEQFF.